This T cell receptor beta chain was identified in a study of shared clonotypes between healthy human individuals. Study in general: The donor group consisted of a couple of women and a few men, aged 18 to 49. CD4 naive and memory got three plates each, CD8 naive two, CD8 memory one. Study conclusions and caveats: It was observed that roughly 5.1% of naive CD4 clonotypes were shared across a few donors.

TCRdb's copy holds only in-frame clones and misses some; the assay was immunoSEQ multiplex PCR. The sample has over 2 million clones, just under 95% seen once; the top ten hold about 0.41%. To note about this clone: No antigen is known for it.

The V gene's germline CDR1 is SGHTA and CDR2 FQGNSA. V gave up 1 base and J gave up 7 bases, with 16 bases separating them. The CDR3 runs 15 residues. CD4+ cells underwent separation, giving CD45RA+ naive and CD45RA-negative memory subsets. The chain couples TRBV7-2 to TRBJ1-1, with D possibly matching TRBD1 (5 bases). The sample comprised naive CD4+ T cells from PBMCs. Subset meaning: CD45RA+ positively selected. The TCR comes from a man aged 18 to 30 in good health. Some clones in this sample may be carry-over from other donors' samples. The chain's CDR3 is CASSLVGRSAVEAFF. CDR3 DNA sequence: TGTGCCAGCAGCTTAGTGGGACGTAGTGCGGTTGAAGCTTTCTTT.